The rows below give T cell receptor beta chains drawn from one sample of a study of technical replicates of blood from a handful of donors. Assay used: immunoSEQ multiplex PCR; TCRdb lists only in-frame clones, some missing. The data hold roughly 68,000 clones, with 90% to 95% observed a single time. Specimen: PBMCs. The source is a human donor in good health. Some clones in this sample may be carry-over from other donors' samples. Both conserved end residues are part of each CDR3. The D gene is left open where the match is weak. Some rows have no size entry. The others give once, few or many, or a class for an expanded clone.

D,J,size,V,DNA,CDR3
.,TRBJ1-1,.,TRBV7-9,TGTGCCAGCAGCGATGGAGGGTTTGAAGCTTTCTTT,CASSDGGFEAFF
.,TRBJ1-1,.,TRBV18,TGTGCCAGCTCACCACAGCGGGGAGGGAACACTGAAGCTTTCTTT,CASSPQRGGNTEAFF
.,TRBJ1-6,.,TRBV30,TGTGCCTGGAGTGCCGCGGGGGCTAAGTCACCCCTCCACTTT,CAWSAAGAKSPLHF
.,TRBJ1-2,.,TRBV4-1,TGCGCCAGCAGGGAACCGACGGGATTCAAAGCTAACTATGGCTACACCTTC,CASREPTGFKANYGYTF
.,TRBJ2-7,once,TRBV27,TGTGCCAGCAGTTTAGGGCGGGCCTACGAGCAGTACTTC,CASSLGRAYEQYF
TRBD1,TRBJ2-1,.,TRBV6-4,TGTGCCAGCAGTGGAGGGGGCGAAGGCAATGAGCAGTTCTTC,CASSGGGEGNEQFF
TRBD1,TRBJ2-2,.,TRBV7-2,TGTGCCAGCACCGGGACAGGGAATACCGGGGAGCTGTTTTTT,CASTGTGNTGELFF
.,TRBJ2-2,once,TRBV9,TGTGCCAGCAGCGTAGTCTCAGGGAACACCGGGGAGCTGTTTTTT,CASSVVSGNTGELFF
.,TRBJ2-3,once,TRBV7-3,TGTGCCAGCAGCTTTAGCGTACCCACAGATACGCAGTATTTT,CASSFSVPTDTQYF
.,TRBJ2-3,.,TRBV13,TGTGCCAGCAGCTTAAGGCAGGGCACAGATACGCAGTATTTT,CASSLRQGTDTQYF
.,TRBJ1-1,.,TRBV7-9,TGTGCCAGCAGCTTAGTAGGGGAGGGCAAGAACACTGAAGCTTTCTTT,CASSLVGEGKNTEAFF
TRBD2,TRBJ2-3,.,TRBV7-2,TGTGCCAGCAGCTTAGCGACACTAGCGGGAGAATCTCAGTATTTT,CASSLATLAGESQYF
TRBD2,TRBJ2-1,.,TRBV19,TGTGCCAGTAGTGGCGCGCCGGGACTATTCTACAATGAGCAGTTCTTC,CASSGAPGLFYNEQFF
.,TRBJ2-1,.,TRBV4-1,TGCGCCAGCAGCCAAGCAGGAGGGCAGTTCTTC,CASSQAGGQFF
TRBD2,TRBJ2-1,.,TRBV30,TGTGCCTGGAGCGGACTAGCGGAATACAATGAACAGTTCTTC,CAWSGLAEYNEQFF
TRBD2,TRBJ2-2,once,TRBV11-2,TGTGCCAGCGCGGATGGGACTAGCGGGAGATGGGAGCTGTTTTTT,CASADGTSGRWELFF
TRBD2,TRBJ2-1,.,TRBV7-6,TGTGCCAGCAGCTCCCCGTTAACTAGCGAATACAATGAGCAGTTCTTC,CASSSPLTSEYNEQFF
TRBD1,TRBJ1-4,once,TRBV6-1,TGTGCCAGCAGTGTTGGGCGCCCCGGGACAGGGGGCGAAAAACTGTTTTTT,CASSVGRPGTGGEKLFF
TRBD1,TRBJ1-1,.,TRBV5-4,TGTGCCAGCAGCCCGCCGGGGGACAGGCTGGCGAACACTGAAGCTTTCTTT,CASSPPGDRLANTEAFF
.,TRBJ1-5,.,TRBV7-2,TGTGCCAGCAGCTTAGTTGCGACAGTATCGCATCAGCCCCAGCATTTT,CASSLVATVSHQPQHF
.,TRBJ1-1,.,TRBV6-5,TGTGCCAGCAGTTACTCGGGGGGGTTCACTGAAGCTTTCTTT,CASSYSGGFTEAFF
TRBD1,TRBJ1-4,.,TRBV27,TGTGCCAGCAGTTCCGGGACAGTCGGCGCAAAACTGTTTTTT,CASSSGTVGAKLFF